The clone carrying this T cell receptor (beta chain) has a count of ten or more. Trimming left V 3 bases short and J 0 bases short, with 7 bases between. The CDR3 loop spans 14 amino acids. The germline gives CDR1 MNHEY, CDR2 SMNVEV (reference sequence). This sample stems from a study of human T cells and chemical hapten exposure. Study-wide background: Scalp application of diphenylcyclopropenone was performed weekly in patients across the entire roughly 25-week study.

Using its own MiXCR run on the RACE reads, TCRdb lists one record per CDR3 protein. This sample yields about 80,000 distinct CDR3 sequences, of which roughly a tenth are seen a single time; about 2.3% belongs to the top ten. Time point given: patch test 2, 6 weeks after DPC sensitization. The sample's treatment: therapeutic diphenylcyclopropenone sensitization with weekly scalp DPC. The starting material, unfractionated whole blood, was used for total RNA extraction. V and J are TRBV27 and TRBJ2-3, with D hard to call. The sequencing used whole blood, collected in connection with sensitization to the hapten diphenylcyclopropenone (DPC). The receptor's source is a young woman with alopecia areata. Some clones in this sample may be carry-over from other donors' samples. The CDR3 region has the DNA TGTGCCAGCAGTTTTCAGGACAGCACAGATACGCAGTATTTT. The encoded protein is CASSFQDSTDTQYF.